This paragraph covers one T cell receptor beta chain sequence. J gave up 6 bases and V 5 bases, and 9 bases lay outside the gene matches. There are 15 residues in the CDR3. Germline V gene data show CDR1 as LNHDA and CDR2 as SQIVND (reference sequence). Clones were sequenced by immunoSEQ multiplex PCR, and TCRdb holds only the in-frame ones, with some missing. Of about 110,000 clones in the sample, more than 80% were seen once. The data belong to a study of blood T cell repertoires in COVID-19. This sequence joins TRBV19 and TRBJ2-1, with TRBD1 identical over 8 bases. The sample was peripheral blood. This TCR was recovered from a woman aged 60 to 75 with COVID-19, enrolled during active disease. In DNA, the CDR3 is TGTGCCAGTAGTCCCCCCGGGGACAGGTTCAATGAGCAGTTCTTC. It specifies CASSPPGDRFNEQFF.